The sequence of this T cell receptor beta chain was determined in a study of tumor and adjacent non-tumor tissue in lung cancer. The junction had 5 bases not matched to a gene; V was cut back by 8 bases and J by 5 bases. Germline V gives CDR1 MNHEY, CDR2 SVGEGT. The CDR3 sequence is 12 residues long. TCRbeta libraries were built with three rounds of nested PCR, modified from ARM-PCR. TCRdb re-called the multiplex PCR reads through MiXCR, storing one row per CDR3 protein. The data hold about 200,000 distinct CDR3 sequences, with over 55% observed a single time. This clonotype was observed a handful of times. The template was RNA from unsorted bulk tissue.

The sample taken for sequencing was lung tumor tissue. The sequence derives from a man aged 55 to 70 with non-small cell lung cancer. This chain uses TRBV6-2 or TRBV6-3 with TRBJ2-7, with 8 bases fitting TRBD1. CDR3 sequence: CASGAGGHEQYF. In DNA, the CDR3 is TGTGCCAGCGGTGCAGGGGGCCACGAGCAGTACTTC.